The 22 T cell receptor beta chains listed next were all sequenced from one sample in a study of T cell changes during pregnancy in multiple sclerosis (dated by TCRdb to 2018 to 2020). The method was the immunoSEQ multiplex PCR assay. Entries here come from immuneACCESS through TCRdb and include only in-frame sequences with V and J called. Some clones fail to appear in such tables; in the studies checked, an unresolved V gene covers under half of the shortfall, and the cause of the remainder is unknown. Across this sample there are over 50,000 clones, with approximately 90% seen only once. The top ten clonotypes cover around 2.3% of the sample. The sequenced sample was peripheral blood, obtained in the first trimester of pregnancy. The receptors come from a female donor in good health, enrolled as a control in a pregnancy study.

The table lists this clone with a few counts. The V gene is TRBV5-5, the J gene TRBJ1-1; no definite D call. The CDR3 is made up of 15 amino acids. Trimming took 2 bases from V and 4 from J, leaving 15 bases between them. Germline V gene data show CDR1 as SGHKS and CDR2 as YYEKEE (reference sequence). CDR3 protein: CASSFSGGRGTEAFF. CDR3 in DNA: TGTGCCAGCAGCTTCTCCGGTGGTCGAGGCACTGAAGCTTTCTTT.

This clone was picked up a small number of times. This rearrangement joins TRBV4-1 to TRBJ2-5, with 7 positions matching TRBD1. The CDR3 is 12 amino acids. V trimming: 9 bases; J trimming: 5 bases; junction bases outside the gene matches: 6. The germline V gene encodes CDR1 MGHRA and CDR2 YSYEKL. CDR3 sequence (DNA): TGCGCCAGTACAGGGGATTTCGAGACCCAGTACTTC. Translated: CASTGDFETQYF.

V is TRBV18 and J is TRBJ1-3; 9 nucleotides agree with TRBD1. CDR3 size: 15 residues. Germline V CDR1 and CDR2: KGHSH, LQKENI. V lost 3 bases, J lost 4 bases, and 4 bases stayed unmatched. CDR3 amino acids: CASSPGQGSGNTIYF. The DNA of the CDR3 is TGTGCCAGCTCACCGGGACAGGGATCAGGAAACACCATATATTTT.

The CDR3 nucleotides are TGTGCCAAAACGGGAGAGGGTCAGGGAGGCACCGGGGAGCTGTTTTTT. Translating gives CAKTGEGQGGTGELFF. The chain uses TRBV15 and TRBJ2-2; the D gene is possibly TRBD2 (6 bases). CDR3 length: 16 amino acids. The germline V gene encodes CDR1 LNHNV and CDR2 YYDKDF (reference sequence). The V gene lost 10 bases and the J gene lost 4 bases, with 22 bases spanning the gap. Supplemented by reference TRBV15 and TRBJ2-2, the full variable domain reads DAMVIQNPRYQVTQFGKPVTLSCSQTLNHNVMYWYQQKSSQAPKLLFHYYDKDFNNEADTPDNFQSRRPNTSFCFLDIRSPGLGDTAMYLCAKTGEGQGGTGELFFGEGSRLTVL.

The chain carries TRBV2 and TRBJ2-7; the D gene is possibly TRBD1 (5 bases). The CDR3 spans 13 residues. Germline lookup yields CDR1 SNHLY and CDR2 FYNNEI. V lost 2 bases and J 2 bases, leaving 7 bases between the germline ends. This CDR3 is CASSELGPYEQYF. The CDR3 nucleotides are TGTGCCAGCAGTGAATTGGGGCCCTACGAGCAGTACTTC.

This chain uses TRBV28 with TRBJ2-4; a possible D gene is TRBD1 (5 bases). CDR3 length: 15 residues. Per germline, CDR1 MDHEN and CDR2 SYDVKM. Trimming took 7 bases from V and 0 from J, leaving 13 bases between them. The CDR3 DNA reads TGTGCCAGCAAAAAGACAGTTCAAGCCAAAAACATTCAGTACTTC. Translated: CASKKTVQAKNIQYF.

This sequence joins TRBV5-4 and TRBJ1-1, with unresolved D. V shed 0 bases and J shed 10 bases, with 13 bases lying between them. Germline CDR1 and CDR2: SGHNT and YYREEE (reference sequence). This CDR3 contains 13 residues. The CDR3 DNA reads TGTGCCAGCAGCTTGGCCAGCGAGGGAGGAGCTTTCTTT. It is translated as CASSLASEGGAFF. Combining the CDR3 with reference TRBV5-4 and TRBJ1-1 gives the whole variable domain ETGVTQSPTHLIKTRGQQVTLRCSSQSGHNTVSWYQQALGQGPQFIFQYYREEENGRGNFPPRFSGLQFPNYSSELNVNALELDDSALYLCASSLASEGGAFFGQGTRLTVV.

The gene calls are TRBV2 and TRBJ2-1, with 11 bases that match TRBD2. The CDR3 contains 15 residues. Germline loops: CDR1 SNHLY, CDR2 FYNNEI. V lost 6 bases, J lost 6 bases, and 7 bases stayed unmatched. CDR3 DNA: TGTGCCAGCAGGGTTAGCGGGGGGGCGGTCAATGAGCAGTTCTTC. It translates to CASRVSGGAVNEQFF.

The chain joins TRBV2 to TRBJ2-5, with a weak D call TRBD1 (6 bases). Trimming removed 5 bases at V and 1 base at J, with 20 bases between. The CDR3 is 17 residues long. From germline, CDR1 is SNHLY and CDR2 FYNNEI. The chain's CDR3 is CASSRSSGARSQETQYF. DNA of the CDR3: TGTGCCAGCAGTAGGAGTTCAGGGGCCAGGAGCCAAGAGACCCAGTACTTC.

This rearrangement joins TRBV11-3 to TRBJ1-1; D is unresolved. This CDR3 is 13 amino acids long. Trimming removed 1 base from V and 5 bases from J, with 8 bases in between. CDR1 and CDR2 from the germline V gene are SGHNT and YENEEA. CDR3 region: CASSLGEGTEAFF. CDR3 coding DNA: TGTGCCAGCAGCTTAGGTGAGGGAACTGAAGCTTTCTTT.

This sequence joins TRBV2 and TRBJ2-7; D is possibly TRBD2 (7 bases). Deletions cut 3 bases from V and 4 bases from J, with 19 bases between. The CDR3 is 16 amino acids. Per germline, CDR1 SNHLY and CDR2 FYNNEI. CDR3 sequence: CASSDQAGAHLYEQYF. For the CDR3, the DNA is TGTGCCAGCAGTGATCAGGCGGGGGCCCACCTATACGAGCAGTACTTC.

V gene TRBV11-3 combines with J gene TRBJ2-1; perhaps TRBD1 as D (6 bases). V was cut by 5 bases and J by 8 bases, with 13 bases left in between. CDR1 and CDR2 (germline): SGHNT, YENEEA. This CDR3 comprises 13 residues. The CDR3, as DNA: TGTGCCAGCAGCCCTACAGGGACCCATGAGCAGTTCTTC. Protein sequence: CASSPTGTHEQFF. Drawing the rest from reference TRBV11-3 and TRBJ2-1, the complete variable domain is EAGVVQSPRYKIIEKKQPVAFWCNPISGHNTLYWYLQNLGQGPELLIRYENEEAVDDSQLPKDRFSAERLKGVDSTLKIQPAELGDSAVYLCASSPTGTHEQFFGPGTRLTVL.

The J gene is TRBJ2-7, the V gene TRBV5-6, with a weak D call TRBD1 (5 bases). The CDR3 extends over 17 amino acids. Germline V gene data show CDR1 as SGHDT and CDR2 as YYEEEE. Trimming pared 0 bases from V and 0 bases from J, leaving 16 bases between. CDR3 DNA sequence: TGTGCCAGCAGCTTGGGGCTTGGGGCGCAGGGCTCCTACGAGCAGTACTTC. Its protein product is CASSLGLGAQGSYEQYF. Filled out from reference TRBV5-6 and TRBJ2-7, the complete variable domain reads DAGVTQSPTHLIKTRGQQVTLRCSPKSGHDTVSWYQQALGQGPQFIFQYYEEEERQRGNFPDRFSGHQFPNYSSELNVNALLLGDSALYLCASSLGLGAQGSYEQYFGPGTRLTVT.

The chain combines TRBV7-9 with TRBJ1-3; unclear D gene. CDR3 length: 13 amino acids. The V and J ends lost 5 bases and 7 bases respectively, with 12 bases between them. Germline V gives CDR1 SEHNR, CDR2 FQNEAQ (reference sequence). CDR3: CASSTSLENTIYF. CDR3 DNA sequence: TGTGCCAGCAGCACCAGCTTGGAGAACACCATATATTTT.

This rearrangement joins TRBV11-2 to TRBJ2-7, with 7 bases identical to TRBD2. The germline V gene encodes CDR1 SGHAT and CDR2 FQNNGV. V shed 3 bases and J 3 bases; nucleotides not matched to a gene: 5. This CDR3 has 14 residues. CDR3 sequence (DNA): TGTGCCAGCAGCTTTTCGGGCGGGGGCTACGAGCAGTACTTC. Translating gives CASSFSGGGYEQYF.

J is TRBJ1-4 and V is TRBV30; D remains unclear. The CDR3 length is 13 residues. Germline V gives CDR1 GTSNPN, CDR2 SVGIG (reference sequence). Trimming stripped 7 bases from V and 0 bases from J, with 9 bases between. The CDR3 DNA reads as TGTGCCTCCACGGGGTCAACTAATGAAAAACTGTTTTTT. It yields the protein CASTGSTNEKLFF.

This clone has a single count. The rearrangement joins TRBV2 to TRBJ1-4; TRBD1 might be the D (6 bases). The length of the CDR3 is 15 residues. V was pared by 4 bases and J by 5 bases, with 14 bases between. CDR1 and CDR2 from the germline V gene are SNHLY and FYNNEI. CDR3 sequence reads: CASSARDTENEKLFF. CDR3 nucleotide sequence: TGTGCCAGCAGTGCCCGGGACACCGAAAATGAAAAACTGTTTTTT.

This clone was observed a few times. The rearrangement joins TRBV7-9 to TRBJ1-6; no definite D call. Germline values: CDR1 SEHNR, CDR2 FQNEAQ (reference sequence). This CDR3 has 14 amino acids. V was shortened by 2 bases and J by 8 bases, with 10 bases between the two germline ends. This CDR3 is CASSLTDSYSPLHF. DNA for the CDR3: TGTGCCAGCAGCTTAACAGATTCTTATTCACCCCTCCACTTT.

This chain links TRBV9 with TRBJ2-2, with D unresolved. This CDR3 contains 14 residues. Germline CDR1 reads SGDLS; CDR2 reads YYNGEE. V was cut by 0 bases and J by 3 bases, with 6 bases left in between. In nucleotides, the CDR3 is TGTGCCAGCAGCGTAGGGCCGTACACCGGGGAGCTGTTTTTT. Its translation is CASSVGPYTGELFF.

V is TRBV7-8 and J is TRBJ2-3, with 7 bases matching TRBD2. Germline CDR1 is SGHVS and CDR2 is FQNEAQ. V shed 5 bases and J 6 bases; nucleotides not matched to a gene: 11. This CDR3 spans 15 amino acids. CDR3 amino acids: CASSPMGPAGDTQYF. In nucleotides, the CDR3 is TGTGCCAGCAGCCCGATGGGTCCAGCGGGGGATACGCAGTATTTT. The complete variable domain, with remaining parts taken from reference TRBV7-8 and TRBJ2-3, reads GAGVSQSPRYKVAKRGQDVALRCDPISGHVSLFWYQQALGQGPEFLTYFQNEAQLDKSGLPSDRFFAERPEGSVSTLKIQRTQQEDSAVYLCASSPMGPAGDTQYFGPGTRLTVL.

Of note for this clone: A read error may produce the germline difference seen at one junction end. This CDR3 is CASSSGTSRGTQYF. As DNA, the CDR3 is TGTGCTAGCAGCTCCGGGACTAGCAGAGGGACGCAGTATTTT. The rearrangement uses TRBV7-7 and TRBJ2-3; 9 bases are shared with TRBD2. Germline lookup yields CDR1 SSHAT and CDR2 FNYEAQ (reference sequence). The CDR3 has 14 amino acids.

This chain uses TRBV4-1 with TRBJ2-7, with 10 bases identical to TRBD2. The CDR3 runs 15 residues. The germline gives CDR1 MGHRA, CDR2 YSYEKL. V shed 2 bases, J shed 3 bases, and the junction held 4 bases outside the gene matches. The DNA of the CDR3 is TGCGCCAGCAGCCAAAATAGCGGGAGGAGCTACGAGCAGTACTTC. This encodes CASSQNSGRSYEQYF.